This TCR beta chain was sequenced for a study of shared T cell receptors in the human thymus. The data were produced by immunoSEQ multiplex PCR, yet TCRdb's version contains in-frame clones alone and is incomplete. The sample gives over 650,000 clones, more than 70% of which show up once; more than 0.009% is in the top ten. The V and J ends lost 3 bases and 6 bases respectively, with 11 bases between them. The CDR3 has 13 residues. Per the germline V gene, CDR1 is MNHEY and CDR2 is SMNVEV (reference sequence). These data are also associated with another study on human thymus T cells. That source notes: Each of the donors was a healthy Finnish infant who was undergoing open corrective cardiac surgery for congenital heart defects. Thymic material originated from resections removed in the course of corrective heart surgery. Apparent skewing of V and J gene usage characterized both thymic and blood repertoires. Among unrelated individuals, related research reported thymic repertoires that overlapped highly.

This receptor was taken from a boy under two years old with a congenital heart defect. Sequencing was carried out using thymocytes. V usage is TRBV27 and J usage is TRBJ1-2, with TRBD1 as a possible D gene (5 bases). The DNA of the CDR3 is TGTGCCAGCAGTTTCGGCCAGGGTGATGGCTACACCTTC. This translates into CASSFGQGDGYTF.